The clone carrying this T cell receptor (beta chain) was seen a single time. Its antigen is still unknown. CD45RO-negative, CCR7-positively selected cells formed the naive CD8 fraction, excluding terminally differentiated effector memory CD45RA+ cells. These data come from a study of shared clonotypes between healthy human individuals. Germline loops: CDR1 SGHTA, CDR2 FQGNSA. V was shortened by 3 bases and J by 2 bases, with 10 bases between the two germline ends. CDR3 length: 14 residues. The table came from immunoSEQ multiplex PCR; TCRdb's copy has only in-frame clones and leaves some out. This repertoire shows roughly 2 million clones, around 96% found once; its top ten account for roughly 1.1%. Study-level results: Of the naive CD4 clonotypes, around 4.7% were shared across several donors. Non-shared clonotypes were found to have lower generation probabilities than the clonotypes that were shared by all four of the sorted-subset donors.

Sequenced: naive CD8+ T cells sorted from blood. This chain uses TRBV7-2 with TRBJ2-5; TRBD2 is a possible D gene (7 bases). The sequence was collected from a man aged 18 to 29 in good health. CDR3 DNA sequence: TGTGCCAGCAGCTTCGGGGGGCTACAAGAGACCCAGTACTTC. Protein product: CASSFGGLQETQYF.